This T cell receptor (beta chain) was captured by sequencing in a study of beta chain features in type 1 diabetes. Reverse transcription of all isolated RNA meant that expressed TCRB transcripts were sequenced. The assay was immunoSEQ multiplex PCR, and TCRdb's table has in-frame clones only and misses some. The table lists under 400,000 clones, 11% to 15% of them singletons. CDR1 and CDR2 from the germline V gene are GTSNPN and SVGIG (reference sequence). Deletions cut 0 bases from V and 7 bases from J, with 15 bases between. The CDR3 spans 14 residues. The source material was central memory CD4+ T cells from blood. The source is a man younger than 45 in good health. This sequence joins TRBV30 and TRBJ2-5; weak D call: TRBD1 (5 bases). Here the CDR3 reads CAWSVAPAGSTQYF. CDR3 sequence (DNA): TGTGCCTGGAGTGTAGCCCCCGCAGGGTCGACCCAGTACTTC.